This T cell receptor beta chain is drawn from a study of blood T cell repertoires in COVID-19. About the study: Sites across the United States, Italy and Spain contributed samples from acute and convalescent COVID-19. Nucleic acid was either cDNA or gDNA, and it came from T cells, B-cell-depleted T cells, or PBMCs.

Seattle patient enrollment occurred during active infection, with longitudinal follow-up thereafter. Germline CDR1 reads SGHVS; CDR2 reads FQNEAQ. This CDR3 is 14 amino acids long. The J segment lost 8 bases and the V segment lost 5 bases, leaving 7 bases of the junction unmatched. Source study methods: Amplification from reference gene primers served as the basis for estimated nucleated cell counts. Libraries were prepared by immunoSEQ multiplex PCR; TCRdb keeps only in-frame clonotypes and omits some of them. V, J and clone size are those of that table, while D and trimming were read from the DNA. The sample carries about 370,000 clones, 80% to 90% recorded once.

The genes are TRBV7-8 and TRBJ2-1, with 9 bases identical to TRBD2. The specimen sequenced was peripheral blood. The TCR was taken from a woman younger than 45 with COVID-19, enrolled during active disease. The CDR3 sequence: CASSPYSGRDEQFF. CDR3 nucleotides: TGTGCCAGCAGCCCCTATAGCGGGAGAGATGAGCAGTTCTTC.